These 3 T cell receptor beta chains were all obtained from the same sample, sequenced in a study of blood T cell repertoires in COVID-19. Libraries were prepared by immunoSEQ multiplex PCR; TCRdb keeps only in-frame clonotypes and omits some of them. The table has under 120,000 clones, 69% seen once. Sequencing input: peripheral blood. The receptors shown here come from a man older than 75 with acute or convalescent COVID-19.

This rearrangement joins TRBV28 to TRBJ1-6; possibly TRBD1 for D (6 bases). CDR3 size: 17 residues. CDR1 is MDHEN and CDR2 is SYDVKM in the germline V gene. Trimming shortened V by 2 bases and J by 4 bases, and 15 bases separated the two germline ends. The CDR3 coding sequence is TGTGCCAGCAGTTTACTGTTCGGACAGCAGTATAATTCACCCCTCCACTTT. It yields the protein CASSLLFGQQYNSPLHF.

V is TRBV6-6 and J is TRBJ1-1; TRBD1 matches at 7 bases. The CDR3 loop spans 16 amino acids. V trimming: 5 bases; J trimming: 0 bases; junction bases outside the gene matches: 9. Per the germline V gene, CDR1 is MNHNY and CDR2 is SVGAGI (reference sequence). CDR3 nucleotide sequence: TGTGCCAGCAGTCAGGACAGGATCGTCATGAACACTGAAGCTTTCTTT. This sequence encodes CASSQDRIVMNTEAFF.

This clone showed up many times. This chain's CDR3 is CASSITGELFF. The CDR3 coding sequence is TGTGCCAGCAGCATAACCGGGGAGCTGTTTTTT. The J gene is TRBJ2-2, the V gene TRBV7-9; D uncertain. Trimming cost V 5 bases and J 5 bases, with 3 bases left between them. The CDR3 covers 11 residues. Germline V CDR1 and CDR2: SEHNR, FQNEAQ (reference sequence).